These 2 T cell receptor beta chains were all obtained from the same sample, sequenced in a study of human T cells and chemical hapten exposure. TCRdb processed the RACE reads anew with MiXCR; each CDR3 protein has one entry. The sample lists 75,000 to 90,000 distinct CDR3 sequences, around 11% occurring once. The time point is: patch test 1, 2 weeks after DPC sensitization. Treatment meaning: therapeutic diphenylcyclopropenone sensitization with weekly scalp DPC. Source: whole blood, taken in connection with sensitization to the hapten diphenylcyclopropenone (DPC). Receptors originate from a woman aged 55-70 years with alopecia areata. Some clones in this sample may be carry-over from other donors' samples.

The J gene is TRBJ2-7, the V gene TRBV5-1; the D is unclear. Trimming shortened V by 0 bases and J by 0 bases, and 10 bases separated the two germline ends. The V gene's germline CDR1 is SGHRS and CDR2 YFSETQ. The CDR3 spans 15 residues. In DNA form, the CDR3 reads TGCGCCAGCAGCTTGGTCGTCTCGGGCTCCTACGAGCAGTACTTC. Protein: CASSLVVSGSYEQYF. The full variable domain, in which reference TRBV5-1 and TRBJ2-7 provide the parts outside the CDR3, is KAGVTQTPRYLIKTRGQQVTLSCSPISGHRSVSWYQQTPGQGLQFLFEYFSETQRNKGNFPGRFSGRQFSNSRSEMNVSTLELGDSALYLCASSLVVSGSYEQYFGPGTRLTVT.

There are many counts of this clonotype. V and J are TRBV6-2 or TRBV6-3 and TRBJ2-1; D unclear. Trimming cost V 3 bases and J 6 bases, with 3 bases left between them. CDR1 is MNHEY and CDR2 is SVGEGT in the germline V gene. The CDR3 is 11 amino acids. As DNA, the CDR3 is TGTGCCAGCAGTTATTTCAATGAGCAGTTCTTC. Amino acids: CASSYFNEQFF.